This section outlines one TCR beta chain sequence together with its context. The antigen is undetermined. This entry belongs to a study of T-cell memory formation after mild COVID-19. Study conclusions and caveats: In second-wave clones peaking day 37, SARS-CoV-2 specificity remained unconfirmed.

Amplification by 5'RACE using constant-segment primers produced TCR alpha and TCR beta cDNA libraries that carried sample barcodes and UMIs. TCRdb used MiXCR to reprocess the 5' RACE reads, holding one entry per CDR3 protein. Of a few hundred thousand distinct CDR3 sequences in the sample, 20% to 25% were seen once. This CDR3 has 13 residues. Germline values: CDR1 SGDLS, CDR2 YYNGEE. V dropped 2 bases and J dropped 5; count of bases not matched to a gene: 0. Sequences were obtained from PBMCs or a T cell subset sorted from them (not recorded which). The sequence was collected from a man between 18 and 35 years old who had mild COVID-19 (a few samples of this study predate the infection). Cell type and time point are not known. The rearrangement joins TRBV9 to TRBJ2-5, with 10 positions matching TRBD1. CDR3 DNA: TGTGCCAGCAGCGTGGGACAGGGGGAGACCCAGTACTTC. The encoded protein is CASSVGQGETQYF.